This T cell receptor beta chain was sequenced in a study of metastatic and nonmetastatic thyroid tumors. Whole-study context: A comparison of repertoires was made across blood and tumor or nodule tissue from malignant and benign thyroid patients.

The V and J ends lost 0 bases and 2 bases, in that order; junction bases with no gene match: 4. This CDR3 has 16 amino acids. Germline-derived CDR1 and CDR2 are MGHRA and YSYEKL. General study findings and limits: For both blood and tumor, malignant thyroid tumors reportedly showed significantly higher TCR beta diversity than benign nodules did.

Ahead of thyroid surgery, no patient had received treatment of any kind. Per the authors' pipeline: Built for papillary thyroid cancer, a distant-metastasis classifier drew on CDR3 differences across clinicopathological groups. TCRdb recomputed clones from the PCR reads via MiXCR. The V and J calls were not made by the authors but by TCRdb's processing. The table lists some 22,000 clones, under 25% of them singletons. For this clone: The antigen remains unidentified.

The origin of this receptor is a male donor with papillary thyroid cancer or a benign thyroid nodule (not recorded which). Some clones in this sample may be carry-over from other donors' samples. V gene TRBV4-1 combines with J gene TRBJ2-7; 10 bases match TRBD1. The sample taken for sequencing was blood. CDR3 DNA sequence: TGCGCCAGCAGCCAAGATTCGGGGACAGGGGCCTACGAGCAGTACTTC. It encodes CASSQDSGTGAYEQYF.